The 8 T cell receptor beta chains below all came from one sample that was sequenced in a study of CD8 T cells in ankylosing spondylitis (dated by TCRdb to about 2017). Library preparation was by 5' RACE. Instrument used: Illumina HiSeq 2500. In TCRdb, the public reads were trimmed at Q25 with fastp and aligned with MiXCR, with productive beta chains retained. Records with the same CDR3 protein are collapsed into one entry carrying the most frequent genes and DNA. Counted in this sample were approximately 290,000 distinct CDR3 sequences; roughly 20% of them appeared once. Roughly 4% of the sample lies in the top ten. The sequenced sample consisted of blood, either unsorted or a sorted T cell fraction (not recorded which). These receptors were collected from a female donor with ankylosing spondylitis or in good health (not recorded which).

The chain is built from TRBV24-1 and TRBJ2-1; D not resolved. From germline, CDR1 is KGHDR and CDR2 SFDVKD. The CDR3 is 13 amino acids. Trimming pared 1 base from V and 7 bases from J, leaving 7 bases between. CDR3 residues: CATSDFPWNEQFF. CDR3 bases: TGTGCCACCAGTGATTTCCCATGGAATGAGCAGTTCTTC.

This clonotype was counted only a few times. CDR3 loop: CASSLDRSNQPQHF. CDR3 DNA sequence: TGTGCCAGCAGCTTGGACAGGAGCAATCAGCCCCAGCATTTT. The J gene is TRBJ1-5, the V gene TRBV7-2; 7 nucleotides match TRBD1. V lost 3 bases to trimming and J lost 1 base; unmatched junction nucleotides: 0. The germline V gene has CDR1 SGHTA and CDR2 FQGNSA. CDR3 length: 14 residues.

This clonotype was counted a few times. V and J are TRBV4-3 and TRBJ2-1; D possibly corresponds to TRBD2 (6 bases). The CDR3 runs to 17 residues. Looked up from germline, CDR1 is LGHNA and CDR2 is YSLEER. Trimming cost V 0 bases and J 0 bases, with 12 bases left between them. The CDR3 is CASSQDLGGTSYNEQFF. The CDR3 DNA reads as TGCGCCAGCAGCCAAGATCTTGGCGGGACCTCCTACAATGAGCAGTTCTTC.

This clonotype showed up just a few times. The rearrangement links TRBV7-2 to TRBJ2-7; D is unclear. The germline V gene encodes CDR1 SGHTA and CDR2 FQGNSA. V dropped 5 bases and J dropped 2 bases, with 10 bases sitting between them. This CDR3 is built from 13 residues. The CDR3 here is CASSRPPAYEQYF. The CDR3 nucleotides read TGTGCCAGCAGCAGACCACCCGCCTACGAGCAGTACTTC.

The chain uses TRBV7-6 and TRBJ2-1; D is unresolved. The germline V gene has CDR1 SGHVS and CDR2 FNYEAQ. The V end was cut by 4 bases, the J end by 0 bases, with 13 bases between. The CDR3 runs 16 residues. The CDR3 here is CASSSGILSSYNEQFF. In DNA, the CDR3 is TGTGCCAGCAGCTCAGGCATCTTGAGCTCCTACAATGAGCAGTTCTTC. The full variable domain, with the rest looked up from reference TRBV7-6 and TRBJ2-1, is GAGVSQSPRYKVTKRGQDVALRCDPISGHVSLYWYRQALGQGPEFLTYFNYEAQQDKSGLPNDRFSAERPEGSISTLTIQRTEQRDSAMYRCASSSGILSSYNEQFFGPGTRLTVL.

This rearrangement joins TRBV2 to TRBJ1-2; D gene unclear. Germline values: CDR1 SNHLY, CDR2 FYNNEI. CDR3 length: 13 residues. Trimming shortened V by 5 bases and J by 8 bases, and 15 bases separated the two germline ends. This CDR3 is CASSTGPERGYTF. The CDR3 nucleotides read TGTGCCAGCAGTACCGGGCCCGAAAGGGGCTACACCTTC. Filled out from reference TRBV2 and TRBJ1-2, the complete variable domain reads EPEVTQTPSHQVTQMGQEVILRCVPISNHLYFYWYRQILGQKVEFLVSFYNNEISEKSEIFDDQFSVERPDGSNFTLKIRSTKLEDSAMYFCASSTGPERGYTFGSGTRLTVV.

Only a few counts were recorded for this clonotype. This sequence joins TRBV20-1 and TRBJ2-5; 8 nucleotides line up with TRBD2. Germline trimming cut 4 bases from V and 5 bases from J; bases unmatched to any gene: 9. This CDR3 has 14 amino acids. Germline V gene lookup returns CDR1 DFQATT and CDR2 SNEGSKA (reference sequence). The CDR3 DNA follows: TGCAGTGCTAAGAAGGCTAGCGGGTCCGAGACCCAGTACTTC. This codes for CSAKKASGSETQYF.

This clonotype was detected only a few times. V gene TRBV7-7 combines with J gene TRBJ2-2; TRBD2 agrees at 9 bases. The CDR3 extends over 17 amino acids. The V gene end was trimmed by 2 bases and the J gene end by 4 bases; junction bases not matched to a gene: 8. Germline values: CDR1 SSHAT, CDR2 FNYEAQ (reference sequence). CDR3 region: CASSLTLAGATTGELFF. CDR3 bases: TGTGCCAGCAGCTTAACATTAGCGGGAGCGACCACCGGGGAGCTGTTTTTT.